This is a list of T cell receptor beta chains from one sample in a study of cytomegalovirus exposure and HLA in healthy donors. Clones were sequenced by immunoSEQ multiplex PCR, and TCRdb holds only the in-frame ones, with some missing. This sample has around 200,000 clones; around 83% occur once, and the top ten carry around 1.2%. Specimen: PBMCs. These receptors were collected from a girl aged 2 to 10 in good health and CMV-seropositive. The CDR3 runs from the conserved cysteine through the conserved F or W. A D gene is named only where the DNA matches it firmly. Where a row states a size, it is once, few, many or the class of an expanded clone; other rows omit it.

. | TRBJ2-5 | . | TRBV20-1 | CSARGGETQYF | TGCAGTGCTAGAGGAGGGGAGACCCAGTACTTC
. | TRBJ2-1 | TRBD2 | TRBV11-1 | CASSLAAGGPYNEQFF | TGTGCCAGCAGCTTAGCAGCGGGAGGTCCCTACAATGAGCAGTTCTTC
. | TRBJ1-1 | . | TRBV27 | CASRSQGTLNTEAFF | TGTGCCAGCAGGTCCCAGGGGACGCTGAACACTGAAGCTTTCTTT
. | TRBJ1-2 | TRBD1 | TRBV6-6 | CASSPGQGINYGYTF | TGTGCCAGCAGCCCCGGACAGGGAATCAACTATGGCTACACCTTC
. | TRBJ1-1 | TRBD1 | TRBV5-4 | CASSSRTGGSTEAFF | TGTGCCAGCAGCTCTAGGACAGGGGGGAGCACTGAAGCTTTCTTT
once | TRBJ2-7 | TRBD1 | TRBV5-6 | CASRATGGGSYEQYF | TGTGCCAGCAGAGCGACAGGGGGCGGCTCCTACGAGCAGTACTTC
. | TRBJ1-5 | TRBD1 | TRBV7-2 | CASSLARRTGVNQPQHF | TGTGCCAGCAGCTTAGCTCGGCGGACAGGGGTCAATCAGCCCCAGCATTTT
. | TRBJ2-1 | . | TRBV4-1 | CASSQVGKKSYNEQFF | TGCGCCAGCAGCCAAGTCGGGAAAAAGTCCTACAATGAGCAGTTCTTC
. | TRBJ2-7 | TRBD1 | TRBV9 | CASSVGWTGLHEQYF | TGTGCCAGCAGCGTAGGATGGACAGGGCTGCACGAGCAGTACTTC
. | TRBJ1-4 | . | TRBV27 | CASSFTSLPNEKLFF | TGTGCCAGCAGTTTTACCAGTCTTCCTAATGAAAAACTGTTTTTT
. | TRBJ2-1 | TRBD2 | TRBV9 | CASSGPGLAGVNEQFF | TGTGCCAGCAGCGGGCCGGGACTAGCGGGAGTCAATGAGCAGTTCTTC
. | TRBJ2-7 | . | TRBV11-2 | CASSLAGGHNEQYF | TGTGCCAGCAGCTTAGCGGGGGGCCACAACGAGCAGTACTTC
. | TRBJ2-1 | . | TRBV30 | CAWSVRGPYNEQFF | TGTGCCTGGAGTGTGCGGGGGCCCTACAATGAGCAGTTCTTC
. | TRBJ1-1 | TRBD1 | TRBV14 | CASSPLGQGAARTEAFF | TGTGCCAGCAGCCCCTTGGGACAGGGGGCAGCAAGAACTGAAGCTTTCTTT
. | TRBJ2-2 | . | TRBV4-1 | CASSQDQGVTGELFF | TGCGCCAGCAGCCAAGATCAGGGTGTCACCGGGGAGCTGTTTTTT
few | TRBJ1-5 | . | TRBV5-6 | CASSRTAYSNQPQHF | TGTGCCAGCAGCCGGACAGCGTATAGCAATCAGCCCCAGCATTTT
once | TRBJ1-1 | . | TRBV6-5 | CATSSRDKLLEAFF | TGTGCCACCTCCTCGAGGGACAAACTTCTTGAAGCTTTCTTT
. | TRBJ2-3 | TRBD2 | TRBV27 | CASSLSASGGADTQYF | TGTGCCAGCAGTTTATCGGCTAGCGGGGGCGCAGATACGCAGTATTTT
. | TRBJ1-1 | . | TRBV28 | CASSLRSYNTEAFF | TGTGCCAGCAGTTTACGGAGTTATAACACTGAAGCTTTCTTT
. | TRBJ2-7 | . | TRBV7-9 | CASSLAGTYEQYF | TGTGCCAGCAGCCTGGCAGGGACCTACGAGCAGTACTTC
. | TRBJ2-3 | . | TRBV29-1 | CSVEGGSTDTQYF | TGCAGCGTAGAAGGCGGAAGCACAGATACGCAGTATTTT
. | TRBJ2-1 | TRBD2 | TRBV12-5 | CASGLSSGLAVAGQFF | TGTGCTAGTGGTCTTTCGTCAGGACTAGCGGTCGCTGGGCAGTTCTTC
. | TRBJ2-3 | TRBD2 | TRBV10-2 | CASTRLAEISTDTQYF | TGCGCCAGCACCCGACTAGCGGAGATTAGCACAGATACGCAGTATTTT
. | TRBJ1-5 | . | TRBV11-3 | CASSLVVRGINQPQHF | TGTGCCAGCAGCTTAGTCGTCAGGGGCATTAATCAGCCCCAGCATTTT
. | TRBJ2-7 | TRBD1 | TRBV7-3 | CASSLGGGQVYEQYF | TGTGCCAGCAGCCTAGGTGGGGGACAGGTCTACGAGCAGTACTTC
. | TRBJ1-1 | . | TRBV19 | CASSIFNRLRMNTEAFF | TGTGCCAGTAGTATATTCAACAGGCTCCGCATGAACACTGAAGCTTTCTTT
. | TRBJ1-2 | . | TRBV5-1 | CASSFQAATSNYGYTF | TGCGCCAGCAGCTTCCAGGCCGCTACCTCTAACTATGGCTACACCTTC
few | TRBJ2-1 | . | TRBV7-8 | CASSLSGSNEQFF | TGTGCCAGCAGCTTATCTGGCTCCAATGAGCAGTTCTTC
few | TRBJ1-4 | . | TRBV13 | CASSRGAGNEKLFF | TGTGCCAGCAGCCGGGGGGCAGGGAATGAAAAACTGTTTTTT
once | TRBJ1-1 | . | TRBV7-3 | CASSLDKNTEAFF | TGTGCCAGCAGCTTAGACAAGAACACTGAAGCTTTCTTT
. | TRBJ2-3 | . | TRBV7-9 | CASRQKQETDTQYF | TGTGCCAGCAGACAAAAACAGGAAACAGATACGCAGTATTTT
. | TRBJ2-7 | . | TRBV30 | CAWSDLGDTSYEQYF | TGTGCCTGGAGTGACTTGGGGGACACCAGTTACGAGCAGTACTTC
. | TRBJ2-6 | TRBD1 | TRBV5-1 | CASSLVGQGMGSGANVLTF | TGCGCCAGCAGCTTGGTGGGACAGGGTATGGGCTCTGGGGCCAACGTCCTGACTTTC
. | TRBJ2-7 | . | TRBV28 | CASSLRQASKYEQYF | TGTGCCAGCAGTTTAAGGCAGGCCTCCAAGTACGAGCAGTACTTC
. | TRBJ1-2 | TRBD1 | TRBV2 | CASSADRGGGYTF | TGTGCCAGCAGTGCCGACAGGGGCGGGGGCTACACCTTC
. | TRBJ1-6 | TRBD1 | TRBV25-1 | CASTGQGNSPLHF | TGTGCCAGCACCGGACAGGGTAATTCACCCCTCCACTTT
. | TRBJ1-2 | TRBD1 | TRBV9 | CASSRTGAVDGYTF | TGTGCCAGCAGTCGAACAGGGGCGGTCGATGGCTACACCTTC
. | TRBJ2-3 | TRBD1 | TRBV12-5 | CASGTGQGRADTQYF | TGTGCTAGTGGTACTGGACAGGGACGAGCAGATACGCAGTATTTT
. | TRBJ2-3 | TRBD2 | TRBV9 | CASSVGTSGTLTDTQYF | TGTGCCAGCAGCGTAGGGACTAGCGGGACCCTCACAGATACGCAGTATTTT
once | TRBJ2-1 | . | TRBV30 | CARATGSGGNEQFF | TGTGCCCGAGCCACAGGGTCCGGCGGAAATGAGCAGTTCTTC
few | TRBJ2-7 | . | TRBV2 | CASRRTSYEQYF | TGTGCCAGCAGACGCACTAGCTACGAGCAGTACTTC
. | TRBJ2-3 | . | TRBV30 | CAWSSRETVLF | TGTGCCTGGAGTTCCCGAGAGACAGTCCTTTTT
. | TRBJ2-1 | TRBD2 | TRBV6-5 | CASRFGGSVNEQFF | TGTGCCAGCAGGTTCGGCGGGAGTGTCAATGAGCAGTTCTTC
. | TRBJ2-1 | . | TRBV30 | CAWSGVGRGSYNEQFF | TGTGCCTGGAGTGGGGTCGGTCGCGGCTCCTACAATGAGCAGTTCTTC
. | TRBJ2-3 | . | TRBV9 | CASSVGRWTDTQYF | TGTGCCAGCAGCGTGGGGAGGTGGACAGATACGCAGTATTTT
. | TRBJ1-5 | . | TRBV19 | CASSRSGSGQPQHF | TGTGCCAGTAGCCGGTCAGGCAGCGGACAGCCCCAGCATTTT
. | TRBJ1-2 | . | TRBV7-9 | CASSPAVTDSNYGYTF | TGTGCCAGCAGCCCAGCGGTGACGGACTCAAACTATGGCTACACCTTC
. | TRBJ2-1 | TRBD2 | TRBV7-6 | CASSPPTGLKNEQFF | TGTGCCAGCAGTCCTCCAACGGGACTAAAGAATGAGCAGTTCTTC
once | TRBJ1-1 | . | TRBV10-3 | CAISEGEGDTEAFF | TGTGCCATCAGTGAAGGGGAGGGGGACACTGAAGCTTTCTTT
. | TRBJ2-7 | . | TRBV19 | CASSINLFWQDLHEQYF | TGTGCCAGTAGTATCAATCTATTTTGGCAGGATTTGCACGAGCAGTACTTC
. | TRBJ2-1 | . | TRBV19 | CASSINNEQFF | TGTGCCAGTAGTATCAACAATGAGCAGTTCTTC
. | TRBJ2-3 | TRBD2 | TRBV29-1 | CSLRGVQVDTQYF | TGCAGCCTTCGGGGGGTTCAGGTGGATACGCAGTATTTT
. | TRBJ1-3 | . | TRBV15 | CATSRDPPRKGNTIYF | TGTGCCACCAGCAGAGATCCCCCTAGGAAGGGAAACACCATATATTTT
. | TRBJ1-1 | . | TRBV11-3 | CASCNREVLMLAGFF | TGTGCCAGCTGCAACAGGGAAGTCCTAATGTTGGCAGGTTTCTTT
. | TRBJ2-1 | . | TRBV6-5 | CATARGLSYNEQFF | TGTGCCACGGCCCGGGGGTTGTCTTACAATGAGCAGTTCTTC
. | TRBJ2-3 | TRBD2 | TRBV5-1 | CASSSGLAGGPDTQYF | TGCGCCAGCAGCTCCGGACTAGCGGGGGGGCCAGATACGCAGTATTTT
. | TRBJ2-7 | . | TRBV6-6 | CASSYPEGYEQYF | TGTGCCAGCAGTTACCCTGAGGGATACGAGCAGTACTTC
once | TRBJ2-1 | . | TRBV19 | CASSIDLQSSSYNEQFF | TGTGCCAGTAGTATAGATCTGCAGTCCAGCTCCTACAATGAGCAGTTCTTC
. | TRBJ2-7 | . | TRBV5-4 | CASSWEDLAGEVGEQYF | TGTGCCAGCAGCTGGGAGGATTTAGCAGGAGAGGTGGGAGAGCAGTACTTC